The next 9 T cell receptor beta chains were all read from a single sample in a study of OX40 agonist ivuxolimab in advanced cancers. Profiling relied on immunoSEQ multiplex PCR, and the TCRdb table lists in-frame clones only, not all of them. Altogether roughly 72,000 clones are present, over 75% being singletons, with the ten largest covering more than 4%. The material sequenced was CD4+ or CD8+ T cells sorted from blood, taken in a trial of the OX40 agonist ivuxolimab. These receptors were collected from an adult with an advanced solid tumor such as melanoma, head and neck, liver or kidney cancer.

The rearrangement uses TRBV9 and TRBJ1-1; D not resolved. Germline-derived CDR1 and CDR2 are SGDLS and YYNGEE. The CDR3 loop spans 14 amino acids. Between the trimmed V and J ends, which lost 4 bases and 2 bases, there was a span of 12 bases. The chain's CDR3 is CASSSNVINTEAFF. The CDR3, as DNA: TGTGCCAGCAGCTCTAACGTGATTAACACTGAAGCTTTCTTT.

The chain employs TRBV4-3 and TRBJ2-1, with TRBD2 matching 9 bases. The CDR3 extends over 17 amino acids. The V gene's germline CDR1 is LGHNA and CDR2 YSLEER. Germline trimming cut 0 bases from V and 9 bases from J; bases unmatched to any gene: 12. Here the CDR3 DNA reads TGCGCCAGCAGCCAAGATGGCGGCGGGAGGGCCTGGGTTGAGCAGTTCTTC. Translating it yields CASSQDGGGRAWVEQFF.

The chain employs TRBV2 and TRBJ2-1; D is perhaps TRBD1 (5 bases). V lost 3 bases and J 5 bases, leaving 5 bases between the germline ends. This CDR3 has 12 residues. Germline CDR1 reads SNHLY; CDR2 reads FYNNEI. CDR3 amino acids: CASSDRDNEQFF. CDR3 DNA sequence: TGTGCCAGCAGTGACAGGGACAATGAGCAGTTCTTC.

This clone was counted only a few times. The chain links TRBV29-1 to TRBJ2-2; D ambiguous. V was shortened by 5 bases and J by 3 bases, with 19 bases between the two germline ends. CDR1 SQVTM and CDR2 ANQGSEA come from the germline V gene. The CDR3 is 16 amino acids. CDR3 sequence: CSVSAAGETYTGELFF. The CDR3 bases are TGCAGCGTTTCCGCGGCAGGCGAGACGTACACCGGGGAGCTGTTTTTT.

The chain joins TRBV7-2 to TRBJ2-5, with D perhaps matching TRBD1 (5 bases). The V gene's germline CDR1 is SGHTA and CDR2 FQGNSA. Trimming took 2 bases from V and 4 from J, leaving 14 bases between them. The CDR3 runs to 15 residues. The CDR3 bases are TGTGCCAGCAGCTTAATTATAGGGGCGTCAGAGACCCAGTACTTC. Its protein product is CASSLIIGASETQYF. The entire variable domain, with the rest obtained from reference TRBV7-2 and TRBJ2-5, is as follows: GAGVSQSPSNKVTEKGKDVELRCDPISGHTALYWYRQSLGQGLEFLIYFQGNSAPDKSGLPSDRFSAERTGGSVSTLTIQRTQQEDSAVYLCASSLIIGASETQYFGPGTRLLVL.

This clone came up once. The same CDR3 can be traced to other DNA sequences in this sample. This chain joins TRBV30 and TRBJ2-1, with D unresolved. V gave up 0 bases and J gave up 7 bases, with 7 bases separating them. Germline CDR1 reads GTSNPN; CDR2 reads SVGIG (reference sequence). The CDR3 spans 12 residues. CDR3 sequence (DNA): TGTGCCTGGAGTGTAACTGGGAATGAGCAGTTCTTC. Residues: CAWSVTGNEQFF.

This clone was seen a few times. In nucleotides, the CDR3 is TGTGCCAGCACCCTAACCCGGACAGGGGGCGATACGCAGTATTTT. Translated, it gives CASTLTRTGGDTQYF. J is TRBJ2-3 and V is TRBV6-6, with 11 bases fitting TRBD1. The junction had 9 bases not matched to a gene; V was cut back by 7 bases and J by 6 bases. The CDR3 runs to 15 residues. CDR1 and CDR2 (germline): MNHNY, SVGAGI (reference sequence).

Here the CDR3 reads CAISVRNTEAFF. The DNA of the CDR3 is TGTGCCATCAGTGTGCGGAACACTGAAGCTTTCTTT. V usage is TRBV10-3 and J usage is TRBJ1-1, with no clear D. Trimming left V 4 bases short and J 1 base short, with 4 bases between. Looked up from germline, CDR1 is ENHRY and CDR2 is SYGVKD. The CDR3 loop spans 12 amino acids.

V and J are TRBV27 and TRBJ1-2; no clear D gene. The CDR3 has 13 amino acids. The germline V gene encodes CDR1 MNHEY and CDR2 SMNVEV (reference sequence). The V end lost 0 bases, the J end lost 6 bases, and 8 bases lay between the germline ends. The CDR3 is CASSLSPGNGYTF. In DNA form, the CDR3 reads TGTGCCAGCAGTTTATCCCCAGGCAATGGCTACACCTTC.